This TCR beta chain came from a study of Graves' ophthalmopathy and Graves' hyperthyroidism. Study background: Blood was drawn at initial diagnosis, before any treatment. Study results and caveats: Sensitivity reached more than 70% and specificity about 73% when the model predicted ophthalmopathy progression. The majority of expanded thyroid clonotypes above 0.001 frequency also occurred in blood.

Amplified TCR beta CDR3 regions were obtained using RNA transcripts as template. Second-round multiplex PCR came after first-round RT-PCR with HTBI primers. In TCRdb, the multiplex PCR reads were re-called with MiXCR into one record per CDR3 protein. Of approximately 160,000 distinct CDR3 sequences listed, around 40% were seen once; the top ten hold nearly 9%. The germline gives CDR1 DFQATT, CDR2 SNEGSKA (reference sequence). The V segment lost 3 bases and the J segment 2 bases; nucleotides outside the gene matches: 7. This CDR3 comprises 15 residues. The sample holds many counts of this clonotype. The antigen is undetermined.

The source is a man under 40 with Graves' ophthalmopathy. Sequenced: peripheral blood. The gene calls are TRBV20-1 and TRBJ2-7; 10 bases are a match to TRBD2. The CDR3 bases are TGCAGTGCTAGGCTTAGCGGGAGGAGCACCTACGAGCAGTACTTC. Translation: CSARLSGRSTYEQYF.